This T cell receptor (beta chain) was recorded in a study of blood T cell repertoires in COVID-19. Study-wide context: Whether acute or convalescent, the COVID-19 samples came from the United States, Italy and Spain. In each case, the material was cDNA or gDNA derived from T cells, B-cell-depleted T cells, or PBMCs.

The CDR3 length is 15 residues. V was cut by 0 bases and J by 5 bases, with 14 bases left in between. CDR1 is SGDLS, CDR2 YYNGEE, per germline. Study processing details: By means of reference gene primer amplification, nucleated cell counts were estimated. Using immunoSEQ multiplex PCR, the repertoire was profiled, and TCRdb retains in-frame clones only, with some absent. V and J calls and clone size come straight from that table; D and trimming were deduced from the DNA. Of under 200,000 clones in the sample, roughly 90% are singletons; the top ten hold 3.5% to 4%. The receptor was derived from a woman between 65 and 79 years old with acute or convalescent COVID-19. This chain links TRBV9 with TRBJ2-5; D perhaps matches TRBD1 (6 bases). Sequencing was done on a sample of peripheral blood. The CDR3 nucleotides read TGTGCCAGCAGCGTAGTGGGGGTAAGGGGGGAGACCCAGTACTTC. Translating it yields CASSVVGVRGETQYF.